The clone carrying this T cell receptor (beta chain) was detected once. No antigen is known for it. This record belongs to a study of T cells in Graves' hyperthyroidism and ophthalmopathy. At the level of the study: Peripheral blood was acquired at first diagnosis, ahead of any therapy whatsoever. The study, taken as a whole, reports: Ophthalmopathy got predicted by the model a median 6.5 months before its onset.

Hyperthyroidism patients were newly diagnosed, had disease duration under 2 months, and were aged 18 to 65 years. Not enrolled were patients with uncontrolled infection, other autoimmune disease, pregnancy or lactation. RNA transcripts provided the source from which TCR beta CDR3 regions were amplified. The primer set for the first-round RT-PCR of the TCR CDR3 was HTBI. TCRdb reprocessed the multiplex PCR reads with MiXCR, giving one entry per CDR3 protein. This sample yields 300,000 to 450,000 distinct CDR3 sequences, of which approximately 25% are seen a single time; around 70% belongs to the top ten. The ends were cut back, 0 bases at V and 8 bases at J, with 10 bases in the middle. Germline assignment: CDR1 DFQATT and CDR2 SNEGSKA (reference sequence). There are 13 residues in the CDR3.

This sequence joins TRBV20-1 and TRBJ1-4, with TRBD1 as a possible D gene (5 bases). Material for sequencing was blood. The sequence came from a man aged 45 to 65 with Graves' hyperthyroidism. The CDR3 bases are TGCAGTGCTAGAGAAGGGGTGGGGGAAAAACTGTTTTTT. Residues: CSAREGVGEKLFF.